Following are 26 T cell receptor beta chains from one sample sequenced in a study of shared clonotypes between healthy human individuals. The repertoire was sequenced with immunoSEQ multiplex PCR; TCRdb's copy has only in-frame clones and lacks some. Here the sample spans hundreds of thousands of clones, about 74% being singletons. Sequenced material: memory CD4+ T cells sorted from blood. Documented subset: CD45RA-negative fraction. These receptors all come from a woman in her twenties or thirties in good health.

CDR3 region: CASSPGGGRPSSYEQYF. In DNA form, the CDR3 reads TGTGCCAGCAGCCCGGGAGGTGGCCGGCCCTCCTCCTACGAGCAGTACTTC. The chain recombines TRBV27 with TRBJ2-7; 7 bases agree with TRBD2. The J segment lost 0 bases and the V segment lost 6 bases, leaving 14 bases of the junction unmatched. The CDR3 covers 17 residues. Germline V gives CDR1 MNHEY, CDR2 SMNVEV (reference sequence).

On this clone: Other DNA sequences in this specimen translate into the identical CDR3. The chain is built from TRBV5-1 and TRBJ2-5, with 10 bases matching TRBD2. The V and J ends lost 0 bases and 2 bases, in that order; junction bases with no gene match: 4. The germline V gene has CDR1 SGHRS and CDR2 YFSETQ. There are 16 residues in the CDR3. CDR3 sequence (DNA): TGCGCCAGCAGCTTGGGGCTAGCGGGAGAACAAGAGACCCAGTACTTC. It specifies CASSLGLAGEQETQYF.

This clone was found a few times. The V gene is TRBV6-5, the J gene TRBJ2-2; D possibly corresponds to TRBD1 (6 bases). This CDR3 is built from 13 residues. The germline V gene encodes CDR1 MNHEY and CDR2 SVGAGI. Trimming cost V 6 bases and J 4 bases, with 9 bases left between them. CDR3 nucleotides: TGTGCCAGCAGAGGACAGAGCACCGGGGAGCTGTTTTTT. As protein: CASRGQSTGELFF.

This sequence joins TRBV7-9 and TRBJ1-4, with D hard to call. The CDR3 spans 12 residues. In germline, CDR1 is SEHNR, CDR2 FQNEAQ (reference sequence). The ends were cut back, 2 bases at V and 16 bases at J, with 14 bases in the middle. The chain's CDR3 is CASSLSRQAPFF. CDR3 DNA: TGTGCCAGCAGCTTAAGTAGGCAAGCGCCGTTTTTT.

The rearrangement links TRBV29-1 to TRBJ2-1; possible D gene TRBD2, 6 bases. V lost 8 bases, J lost 7 bases, and 18 bases lay in between. Germline CDR1 and CDR2: SQVTM and ANQGSEA. The CDR3 loop spans 13 amino acids. CDR3 sequence reads: CSRRGPPDNEQFF. The DNA for the CDR3 is TGCAGCCGGCGGGGTCCGCCGGATAATGAGCAGTTCTTC.

The V call is TRBV7-2, the J call TRBJ2-7; D may be TRBD2 (7 bases). The CDR3 loop spans 15 amino acids. Trimming cost V 5 bases and J 5 bases, with 19 bases left between them. Germline CDR1 reads SGHTA; CDR2 reads FQGNSA. CDR3 in DNA: TGTGCCAGCAGCAGGACTAGGGGGGGAGGCAACGAGCAGTACTTC. Amino acids: CASSRTRGGGNEQYF.

The V and J genes are TRBV9 and TRBJ2-7; 7 bases line up with TRBD2. V lost 0 bases and J lost 3; bases outside the gene matches: 6. Germline CDR1 reads SGDLS; CDR2 reads YYNGEE. This CDR3 comprises 15 residues. The CDR3 is CASSVGGGRGYEQYF. The CDR3 DNA sequence: TGTGCCAGCAGCGTAGGGGGCGGGAGAGGCTACGAGCAGTACTTC.

This rearrangement joins TRBV9 to TRBJ2-1, with 9 nucleotides matching TRBD2. V was clipped by 0 bases and J by 9 bases; unmatched bases: 7. The CDR3 contains 15 residues. Germline CDR1 and CDR2: SGDLS and YYNGEE. The DNA for the CDR3 is TGTGCCAGCAGCGTAGTCGCGGGAGGGCACAGTGAGCAGTTCTTC. Translated: CASSVVAGGHSEQFF.

The chain combines TRBV5-1 with TRBJ1-5, with D unclear. The CDR3 loop spans 14 amino acids. V lost 0 bases, J lost 5 bases, and 9 bases lay in between. The germline V gene has CDR1 SGHRS and CDR2 YFSETQ. The CDR3: CASSLGIGDQPQHF. CDR3 in DNA: TGCGCCAGCAGCTTGGGTATCGGGGATCAGCCCCAGCATTTT. The complete variable domain, with remaining parts taken from reference TRBV5-1 and TRBJ1-5, reads KAGVTQTPRYLIKTRGQQVTLSCSPISGHRSVSWYQQTPGQGLQFLFEYFSETQRNKGNFPGRFSGRQFSNSRSEMNVSTLELGDSALYLCASSLGIGDQPQHFGDGTRLSIL.

The V call is TRBV28, the J call TRBJ2-1; TRBD2 agrees at 12 bases. This CDR3 has 14 amino acids. V dropped 8 bases and J dropped 8; count of bases not matched to a gene: 7. The germline V gene encodes CDR1 MDHEN and CDR2 SYDVKM. CDR3 amino acids: CASARLAGVYEQFF. The DNA for the CDR3 is TGTGCCAGCGCGAGACTAGCGGGAGTTTATGAGCAGTTCTTC.

The V call is TRBV5-5, the J call TRBJ2-1, with unresolved D. The CDR3 consists of 16 residues. Germline CDR1 is SGHKS and CDR2 is YYEKEE (reference sequence). V shed 4 bases and J shed 4 bases, with 18 bases lying between them. The CDR3 loop reads CASSGITATLYNEQFF. The CDR3 nucleotides read TGTGCCAGCAGCGGAATTACAGCTACTCTTTACAATGAGCAGTTCTTC.

This sequence joins TRBV30 and TRBJ2-7; 9 positions agree with TRBD1. The V and J ends lost 3 bases and 5 bases, in that order; junction bases with no gene match: 8. This CDR3 comprises 14 residues. CDR1 and CDR2 from the germline V gene are GTSNPN and SVGIG (reference sequence). CDR3 in DNA: TGTGCCTGGAGAGACAGGGGGGTTTCGAACGAGCAGTACTTC. Translated, it gives CAWRDRGVSNEQYF.

This clone has more than one count but fewer than ten. The chain's CDR3 is CASSLGRPGYQPQHF. In DNA, the CDR3 is TGTGCCAGCAGCTTAGGGCGGCCAGGTTATCAGCCCCAGCATTTT. This sequence joins TRBV7-9 and TRBJ1-5; D is unresolved. CDR3 length equals 15 residues. CDR1 is SEHNR, CDR2 FQNEAQ, per germline (reference sequence). Trimming stripped 1 base from V and 5 bases from J, with 12 bases between.

Remarks on this clone: The identical CDR3 is also encoded by other nucleotide sequences in the sample. V usage is TRBV28 and J usage is TRBJ2-7, with D unclear. The CDR3 consists of 12 residues. The V and J ends lost 5 bases and 2 bases respectively, with 7 bases between them. The germline V gene encodes CDR1 MDHEN and CDR2 SYDVKM. The CDR3, as DNA: TGTGCCAGCAGTCTCGCCCCCTACGAGCAGTACTTC. Translated, it gives CASSLAPYEQYF.

CDR3 bases: TGTGCCTGGGACTACAGGGCAGGGGAGCAGTACTTC. Translation: CAWDYRAGEQYF. The rearrangement links TRBV30 to TRBJ2-7; tentatively, D is TRBD1 (6 bases). Germline V CDR1 and CDR2: GTSNPN, SVGIG (reference sequence). Trimming left V 5 bases short and J 7 bases short, with 15 bases between. The CDR3 contains 12 residues. The full variable domain, completed using reference TRBV30 and TRBJ2-7, is SQTIHQWPATLVQPVGSPLSLECTVEGTSNPNLYWYRQAAGRGLQLLFYSVGIGQISSEVPQNLSASRPQDRQFILSSKKLLLSDSGFYLCAWDYRAGEQYFGPGTRLTVT.

CDR3 sequence (DNA): TGTGCCAGCAGCTTCCTTCTTAGCGGGAGGACGAATGAGCAGTTCTTC. Translated: CASSFLLSGRTNEQFF. This chain uses TRBV11-2 with TRBJ2-1; 10 positions agree with TRBD2. Germline V CDR1 and CDR2: SGHAT, FQNNGV. The CDR3 runs 16 residues. With V trimmed by 3 bases and J by 7 bases, 9 bases remained unmatched.

This clone was seen a handful of times. This sequence joins TRBV27 and TRBJ2-3; 8 bases fit TRBD2. CDR1 is MNHEY, CDR2 SMNVEV, per germline (reference sequence). V shed 5 bases and J 8 bases; nucleotides not matched to a gene: 12. The CDR3 runs to 15 residues. The CDR3 DNA sequence: TGTGCCAGCAGTCCTAGCGGGCCGGTCTCTCGTACGCAGTATTTT. It specifies CASSPSGPVSRTQYF.

The chain joins TRBV7-9 to TRBJ1-3; 7 positions agree with TRBD1. Germline V gene sequence: CDR1 SEHNR, CDR2 FQNEAQ (reference sequence). V trimming: 2 bases; J trimming: 0 bases; junction bases outside the gene matches: 7. The CDR3 totals 17 residues. The CDR3 region is CASSLRTGRYSGNTIYF. The CDR3, as DNA: TGTGCCAGCAGCTTAAGGACAGGACGGTACTCTGGAAACACCATATATTTT.

The table lists this clone with a count of one. This chain connects TRBV7-2 to TRBJ1-2; D unresolved. Germline V gene lookup returns CDR1 SGHTA and CDR2 FQGNSA. Between the trimmed V and J ends, which lost 0 bases and 5 bases, there was a span of 16 bases. This CDR3 is built from 16 residues. The CDR3 reads CASSLAAGPEGYGYTF. CDR3 DNA sequence: TGTGCCAGCAGCTTAGCCGCGGGCCCGGAGGGTTATGGCTACACCTTC.

This clone occurred many times. The chain links TRBV7-9 to TRBJ2-7; 7 bases agree with TRBD2. CDR1 and CDR2 from the germline V gene are SEHNR and FQNEAQ (reference sequence). V lost 0 bases and J lost 6; bases outside the gene matches: 8. The CDR3 has 15 amino acids. The CDR3 DNA sequence: TGTGCCAGCAGCTTAGCGGGCGGGAGTTCGGGCGAGCAGTACTTC. This gives the protein CASSLAGGSSGEQYF.

The chain couples TRBV10-3 to TRBJ2-4; D call uncertain. V dropped 4 bases and J dropped 1 base, with 8 bases sitting between them. CDR1 and CDR2 from the germline V gene are ENHRY and SYGVKD. The length of the CDR3 is 14 residues. The CDR3 sequence: CAISGTEAKNIQYF. As DNA, the CDR3 is TGTGCCATCAGTGGTACGGAGGCCAAAAACATTCAGTACTTC.

The CDR3 coding sequence is TGTGCCAGCAGTGAATGGCTGGGTTCTTCCTACAATGAGCAGTTCTTC. This sequence encodes CASSEWLGSSYNEQFF. The chain couples TRBV6-1 to TRBJ2-1; D uncertain. V was shortened by 2 bases and J by 1 base, with 12 bases between the two germline ends. The germline V gene encodes CDR1 MNHNS and CDR2 SASEGT. The CDR3 contains 16 residues.

This clone was detected a few times. The genes are TRBV9 and TRBJ2-2; either TRBD1 or TRBD2 may fit D (6 bases each). V was cut by 7 bases and J by 4 bases, with 17 bases left in between. The CDR3 consists of 15 residues. Looked up from germline, CDR1 is SGDLS and CDR2 is YYNGEE. CDR3 in DNA: TGTGCCAGCTCACGATGGGGGGCCGGCACCGGGGAGCTGTTTTTT. Translation: CASSRWGAGTGELFF.

This clone was found a few times. The chain links TRBV5-1 to TRBJ1-1; TRBD1 might be the D (5 bases). Germline assignment: CDR1 SGHRS and CDR2 YFSETQ. V gave up 4 bases and J gave up 5 bases, with 15 bases separating them. This CDR3 spans 14 amino acids. The DNA for the CDR3 is TGCGCCAGCAGCCCGGACACGGCCGGTACTGAAGCTTTCTTT. Protein product: CASSPDTAGTEAFF.

The V gene is TRBV30, the J gene TRBJ2-5; possibly TRBD1 or TRBD2 for D (6 bases each). The CDR3 is made up of 12 amino acids. Germline-derived CDR1 and CDR2 are GTSNPN and SVGIG (reference sequence). DNA for the CDR3: TGTGCGGGGGGCTCTTCCCAAGAGACCCAGTACTTC. Protein sequence: CAGGSSQETQYF. The full variable domain, in which reference TRBV30 and TRBJ2-5 provide the parts outside the CDR3, is SQTIHQWPATLVQPVGSPLSLECTVEGTSNPNLYWYRQAAGRGLQLLFYSVGIGQISSEVPQNLSASRPQDRQFILSSKKLLLSDSGFYLCAGGSSQETQYFGPGTRLLVL.

The V and J genes are TRBV6-1 and TRBJ2-7; D is undetermined. This CDR3 comprises 12 residues. Germline assignment: CDR1 MNHNS and CDR2 SASEGT. V lost 4 bases and J 8 bases, leaving 12 bases between the germline ends. CDR3 sequence reads: CASSGPVVKQYF. CDR3 DNA sequence: TGTGCCAGCAGTGGACCCGTGGTTAAGCAGTACTTC.